This TCR beta chain was obtained from a study of Ad26.COV2.S vaccination and SARS-CoV-2 variants. As for the study in general: Donor participated within the Ad26.COV2.S arm of the COV1001 trial.

As for treatment: around 19 received Ad26.COV2.S at low or high dose, single or two shots; about 5 received placebo; per-sample allocation not given. Sample collection was performed on day 63 after the first vaccine or placebo injection. This table comes from immunoSEQ multiplex PCR, and its TCRdb copy is limited to in-frame clones, with some not included. The sample holds about 350,000 clones, 80% to 90% seen once. Deletions cut 4 bases from V and 8 bases from J, with 11 bases between. CDR3 size: 12 residues. Germline lookup yields CDR1 LGHNT and CDR2 FRNRAP. V usage is TRBV12-5 and J usage is TRBJ1-2; possibly TRBD1 for D (5 bases). The receptor's source is a person aged 18 to 59 who received the Ad26.COV2.S COVID-19 vaccine or a placebo. The sequencing used peripheral blood, collected in a trial of Ad26.COV2.S vaccine versus placebo. The CDR3 sequence: CASGSKGIGYTF. DNA for the CDR3: TGTGCTAGTGGTTCCAAGGGGATCGGCTACACCTTC.